This TCR beta chain emerged from a study of shared clonotypes between healthy human individuals. Using immunoSEQ multiplex PCR, the repertoire was profiled, and TCRdb retains in-frame clones only, with some absent. The repertoire holds 800,000 to 1,200,000 clones, with about 80% as singletons. Donation came from healthy HIV-negative adults that had no recent acute infections or vaccinations. This CDR3 is 16 amino acids long. The V gene's germline CDR1 is SGDLS and CDR2 YYNGEE. The ends were cut back, 0 bases at V and 8 bases at J, with 18 bases in the middle. This receptor was obtained from a man aged 18 to 29 in good health. Some clones in this sample may be carry-over from other donors' samples. The material sequenced was memory CD4+ T cells from PBMCs. Specified subset: CD45RA-negative fraction. This chain joins TRBV9 and TRBJ2-1, with TRBD2 as a possible D gene (6 bases). The CDR3 DNA reads as TGTGCCAGCAGCGTAGCTGCGGGAACTGTTATCTATGAGCAGTTCTTC. Protein sequence: CASSVAAGTVIYEQFF.